This T cell receptor (beta chain) was obtained from a study of OX40 agonist ivuxolimab in advanced cancers. From germline, CDR1 is SGHDT and CDR2 YYEEEE. V was pared by 3 bases and J by 7 bases, with 9 bases of the junction left unmatched. The CDR3 totals 14 residues. TCRdb's copy holds only in-frame clones and misses some; the assay was immunoSEQ multiplex PCR. This sample yields around 72,000 clones, of which 81% are seen a single time; about 5% belongs to the top ten. This chain links TRBV5-6 with TRBJ1-1; the match to TRBD1 covers 7 bases. The sequences come from CD4+ or CD8+ T cells sorted from blood, collected in a trial of the OX40 agonist ivuxolimab. The origin of this receptor is an adult with an advanced solid tumor such as melanoma, head and neck, liver or kidney cancer. CDR3 nucleotides: TGTGCCAGCAGCTCAACCTACAGGGACAGTGAAGCTTTCTTT. This encodes CASSSTYRDSEAFF.